This TCR beta chain derives from a study of T cell responses to AZD1222 COVID-19 vaccine (dated by TCRdb to the early 2020s). Looking at the study overall: TCR sequencing covered more than 230 trial participants: 207 given two doses of AZD1222 and around 25 given two doses of MenACWY control vaccine. Enrollment into the trials was organized by age into subgroups of 18-55, 56-69 and 70-plus years, and those subgroups contained roughly 140, 27 and 60 TCR-sequenced participants, respectively. What the study reported, not specific to this receptor: Vaccine-associated CD4 TCRs spanned the whole spike protein, with dominant responses in regions 160-218 and 743-854. Conclusions about previously exposed vaccinees are limited because only 6 or 7 AZD1222 recipients were SARS-CoV-2 seropositive at baseline. Nearly half of unique spike-specific TCRs reportedly recognized epitopes outside regions mutated in the B.1.351 and B.1.1.7 variants. Spike-specific TCR breadth and depth rose significantly after two AZD1222 doses compared with day 0 and with MenACWY recipients. Participants were mostly white British and included more females than males, and it was suggested by the authors that clonal diversity may have been underestimated. The 56-69-year group was small, and its depth increase did not reach significance, likely because of low power. Because no day 14 peak-response samples were available, repertoires were characterized only after the peak T cell response.

The CDR3 regions of human TCRbeta chains were analyzed by immunosequencing. Per the authors' processing: Repertoire TCRs were matched against a reference library of SARS-CoV-2-specific TCRs generated with the MIRA antigen-specificity platform. Breadth was defined as the fraction of unique TCRs that were SARS-CoV-2-associated, and depth was defined as the fraction of total T cells that were SARS-CoV-2-associated. Using the MIRA data, each spike-specific TCR was mapped to the spike region that the TCR reacts to and placed in a CD4 or CD8 class. Log10-transformed breadth and depth values were compared by one-way ANOVA with Sidak's multiple comparisons tests. TCRdb took over this immuneACCESS table, retaining in-frame rearrangements with V and J assigned. Such tables are incomplete; in checked studies, under half of the missing clones stem from an unresolved V gene, and the remainder is unexplained. V, J and clone size were drawn from that table, and D and trimming were deduced from the DNA. This sample comprises 150,000 to 200,000 clones, about 92% of them detected only once. 1.3% of the sample is taken by the ten largest.

For CDR1 and CDR2, the germline V gene lists MNHEY and SVGAGI. Measured from the cysteine to the phenylalanine, the CDR3 is 14 residues long. Here the CDR3 DNA is all that survives: 42 bases in frame from base 1. Trimming at the junction amounts to 0 bases on V and 6 bases on J, and the germline ends lie 6 bases apart. In the paper's terms, the time point label means: about 28 days (+/-7) after the second vaccine dose. AZD1222 recipients whose second dose came at about 4 weeks and those whose second dose came at about 12 weeks were combined into one group, since spike-specific TCR depth and breadth did not differ between the two schedules. Vaccinee samples came from UK trials COV001 and COV002, including a single-blind randomized controlled phase 2/3 trial of AZD1222 (ChAdOx1 nCoV-19) in healthy adults. Trial participant PBMC samples were collected at day 0 and day 28 after the second dose for TCRbeta chain sequencing.

This clone was detected a few times. Its target antigen remains unknown. Qualities for individual bases were not recorded, and no much larger clone is one base off. The chain employs TRBV6-5 and TRBJ1-6; no D gene can be assigned with confidence. The specimen comprised peripheral blood, sampled 28 days after the second AZD1222 dose. The sequence was collected from an adult who received the AZD1222 COVID-19 vaccine. This receptor carries the CDR3 CASSYSKINSPLHF. The nucleotide sequence is given as TGTGCCAGCAGTTACTCTAAGATTAATTCACCCCTCCACTTT.